The sequence of this TCR beta chain was determined in a study of neurological immune-mediated disorders (dated by TCRdb to the late 2010s). Regarding the research as a whole: Among the roughly 35 multiple sclerosis patients, approximately 30 had relapsing-remitting MS and 3 had secondary progressive MS. The study compared peripheral blood TCR-beta repertoires of HTLV-I-associated myelopathy (HAM/TSP) patients, multiple sclerosis patients and healthy controls using UMI-based sequencing. The roughly 100 TCR-beta libraries covered PBMC samples along with longitudinal samples, technical triplicates, and paired sorted CD4+ and CD8+ T-cell subsets. The cohort included about 70 subjects: roughly 14 with HAM/TSP, about 34 with multiple sclerosis, and around 20 healthy controls.

cDNA was synthesized by template-switch 5'RACE using a primer carrying a 10-nucleotide random unique molecular identifier by which each TCR transcript was tagged. Every sequencing run yielded over 160 million TCR-beta sequences covering 15-18 subjects. The RNeasy kit was used to extract total RNA. Using the KAPA Real-time Library Amplification kit, TCR-beta VDJ regions were amplified with primers for the TCR constant region and the 5'RACE anchor. Sample indexes and Illumina adaptors were added in a first PCR, and a second PCR then increased library yield. After Ampure bead purification, the TCR product of roughly 650 bp was size-selected on a 2% E-gel SizeSelection system. Before pooling, libraries had their quality checked on a Bioanalyzer, their concentration measured with Qubit, and their quantity determined with the Kapa Library Quantification kit. An Illumina HiSeq 2500 sequenced the libraries paired-end 2 x 150 bp. To increase sequence diversity, roughly 23-30% phiX was spiked into each library pool. The paper's processing steps were these. The UMI-based MiGEC pipeline processed quality-filtered reads and removed over 80% of raw TCR sequences during error correction. IMGT germline references were used for aligning VDJ genes, and each clonotype was defined as a unique CDR3 amino acid sequence together with its V-J genes. Clonal expansion, Shannon diversity, and CDR3 relatedness (CalcPairwiseDistances, ClusterSamples) were evaluated with VDJtools, and phylogenetic trees were built with CLCbio workbench. A clone was classed as expanded if it had 8 or more unique UMIs, a cutoff based on coefficient-of-variation modelling across technical triplicates. TCRdb took the public reads, trimmed them with fastp at Q25, ran MiXCR for clone calling and kept in-frame beta chains. Identical CDR3 proteins give one entry, which carries the most common genes and DNA. The V and J calls were not made by the authors but by TCRdb's processing. Present in this sample are roughly 90,000 distinct CDR3 sequences, around 3.6% of which were seen just once. The top ten clonotypes cover roughly 2.9% of the sample.

Here is what the overall study found, with its caveats: In a phylogenetic analysis, the repertoires of 18 out of 34 MS patients fell into a single cluster of related CDR3 sequences, pointing to a possible signature at the repertoire level. The highest TCR clonal expansion was observed in HAM/TSP patients, whereas the lowest was observed in MS patients, even when compared with healthy controls. Across subjects, expanded clones never shared an identical CDR3 amino acid sequence, which suggests that the TCR-beta repertoires in every group were private. No association of the MS cluster with clinical or MRI features was observed, and the need for larger cohorts was stated by the authors.

This clonotype occurred many times. It lacks a known antigen. No base quality information exists; no much larger clone differs at one position. For the unsorted PBMC libraries, 2 million PBMCs were stored in RNAlater at -80 degrees C until RNA extraction and were used to generate the libraries. The multiple sclerosis patients were enrolled in a US clinical protocol that evaluated disease progression with magnetic resonance imaging. Peripheral blood underwent Ficoll-Hypaque density gradient centrifugation to isolate PBMCs, which were then cryopreserved in liquid nitrogen. The clonotype originates from a woman between 50 and 59 years old with multiple sclerosis. Material for sequencing was PBMCs.

The CDR3 in this case is CASSLPGSSTEAFF. The nucleotide sequence reads as follows: TGTGCCAGCAGTCTTCCCGGGTCTTCCACTGAAGCTTTCTTT. The chain employs TRBV28 and TRBJ1-1; no D gene is confidently identified. The germline V gene specifies MDHEN as CDR1 and SYDVKM as CDR2. The junction shows trimming of 5 bases on V and 4 bases on J, plus 14 bases between the germline ends. Spanning cysteine to phenylalanine, the CDR3 consists of 14 amino acids. The kept DNA is CDR3 alone, 42 bases in frame from the first base.